This TCR beta chain was retrieved from a study of Graves' ophthalmopathy and Graves' hyperthyroidism. There are 16 residues in the CDR3. Germline CDR1 and CDR2: SGHRS and YFSETQ. The V end lost 1 base, the J end lost 0 bases, and 13 bases lay between the germline ends. Moderate-to-severe activity, CAS ≥3, NOSPECS ≥4 and a duration under 3 months were seen in donors with ophthalmopathy. Exclusion applied to patients with other autoimmune diseases, uncontrolled infections, pregnancy or lactation. Serum thyroxine and TRAb, along with clinical symptoms, thyroid ultrasound and orbital computed tomography, were what diagnosis relied on. Amplification of TCR beta CDR3 regions used RNA transcripts. HTBI primers were employed in first-round RT-PCR, then a second-round multiplex PCR followed. TCRdb redid the calling of the multiplex PCR reads with MiXCR, one entry per CDR3 protein. The sample lists approximately 700,000 distinct CDR3 sequences; over 40% were seen once.

In its sample, this clonotype was seen many times. The sequence derives from an adult man with Graves' ophthalmopathy. Sequencing was done on a sample of peripheral blood. This chain links TRBV5-1 with TRBJ1-1, with TRBD1 as a possible D gene (5 bases). The CDR3 DNA reads TGCGCCAGCAGCTTGAACGTTGGGGGAATGAACACTGAAGCTTTCTTT. Translated, it gives CASSLNVGGMNTEAFF.